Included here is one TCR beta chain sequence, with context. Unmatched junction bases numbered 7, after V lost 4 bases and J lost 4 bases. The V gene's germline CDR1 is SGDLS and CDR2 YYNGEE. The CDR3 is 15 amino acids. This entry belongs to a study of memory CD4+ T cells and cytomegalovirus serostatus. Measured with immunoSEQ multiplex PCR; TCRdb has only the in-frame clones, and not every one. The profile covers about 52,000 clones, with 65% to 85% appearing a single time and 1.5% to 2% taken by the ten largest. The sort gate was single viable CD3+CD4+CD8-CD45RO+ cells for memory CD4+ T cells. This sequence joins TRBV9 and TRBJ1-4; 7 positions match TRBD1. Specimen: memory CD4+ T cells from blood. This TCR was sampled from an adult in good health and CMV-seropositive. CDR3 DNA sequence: TGTGCCAGCAGCTCTACCGGGACAGTTAATGAAAAACTGTTTTTT. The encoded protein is CASSSTGTVNEKLFF.